What follows describes a single T cell receptor beta chain. In the source study's methods: Amplification of reference gene primers provided the estimated nucleated cell counts. Repertoires were generated with immunoSEQ multiplex PCR, while TCRdb's copy carries only in-frame clones and drops some. That table supplies the V and J calls and clone size; D and trimming were determined from the DNA. This sample yields fewer than 150,000 clones, of which 75% to 90% are seen a single time; 9.5% to 12% belongs to the top ten. The V gene's germline CDR1 is SGHAT and CDR2 FQNNGV. Trimming stripped 4 bases from V and 0 bases from J, with 12 bases between. The CDR3 has 15 amino acids. The data originate from a study of blood T cell repertoires in COVID-19. The overall study: COVID-19 samples collected from the United States, Italy and Spain covered acute and convalescent phases.

The V gene is TRBV11-2, the J gene TRBJ1-1, with D unresolved. The sequence was collected from a woman older than 75 with acute or convalescent COVID-19. Sequencing used peripheral blood. The CDR3 coding sequence is TGTGCCAGCAGCTACACATCTAGACTGAACACTGAAGCTTTCTTT. Protein product: CASSYTSRLNTEAFF.